This T cell receptor (beta chain) was captured in a study of read filtering for tumor transcriptome and immune sequencing. In the study overall: Under ten patients were R-ISS I, 16 were R-ISS II, about seven were R-ISS III. General study results and limits: Single-read clonotypes: roughly 81% of IR-seq clonotypes (around 3.6% of reads), roughly 70% of RNA-seq clonotypes (less than 50% of reads).

This clonotype has at least ten counts. The antigen is undetermined. This CDR3 region has 15 residues. CDR1 MNHNS and CDR2 SASEGT come from the germline V gene. V was shortened by 7 bases and J by 0 bases, with 10 bases between the two germline ends. Molecular barcoded adaptors covering alpha/delta and beta/gamma chains were used on around 400 ng RNA. In TCRdb, the reads were re-called with MiXCR into one record per CDR3 protein. This table has approximately 58,000 distinct CDR3 sequences, 9% to 15% appearing once. Every patient had bone marrow sampled while the disease was active. The rearrangement joins TRBV6-1 to TRBJ2-6; perhaps D is TRBD1 or TRBD2 (5 bases each). Sequenced sample: a population of CD138-negative cells sorted from bone marrow. This TCR was recovered from a donor over 35 with multiple myeloma. The CDR3 bases are TGTGCCAGCACCCTGGGGGACTCTGGGGCCAACGTCCTGACTTTC. This sequence encodes CASTLGDSGANVLTF.